The rows below give T cell receptor beta chains drawn from one sample of a study of shared clonotypes between healthy human individuals. The data were produced by immunoSEQ multiplex PCR, yet TCRdb's version contains in-frame clones alone and is incomplete. The sample yields 90,000 to 120,000 clones, around 68% seen once. The material sequenced was memory CD8+ T cells sorted from blood. These receptors were collected from a woman in her 30s in good health. Both conserved end residues are part of each CDR3. A D gene is named only where the DNA matches it firmly. A clone size is listed for some rows: how often the clone was seen (once, few, many), or a class if it is expanded.

>TRBJ1-4|TRBV10-3|-|-
CAISFVPTREKLFF
TGTGCCATCAGCTTTGTGCCCACGAGGGAAAAACTGTTTTTT
>TRBJ1-2|TRBV5-1|TRBD1|-
CASSPDRVYGYTF
TGCGCCAGCAGCCCGGACAGGGTCTATGGCTACACCTTC
>TRBJ2-5|TRBV4-1|TRBD2|-
CASSDPGGTSGSGETQYF
TGCGCCAGCAGCGATCCTGGTGGGACTAGCGGGAGTGGGGAGACCCAGTACTTC
>TRBJ2-7|TRBV2|TRBD2|-
CASSYAGGSYEQYF
TGTGCCAGCAGTTACGCGGGAGGGAGTTACGAGCAGTACTTC
>TRBJ1-1|TRBV5-1|-|many
CASSHGVNTEAFF
TGCGCCAGCAGCCACGGGGTGAACACTGAAGCTTTCTTT
>TRBJ2-2|TRBV2|-|-
CASSDSWTNTGELFF
TGTGCCAGCAGTGATAGTTGGACGAACACCGGGGAGCTGTTTTTT
>TRBJ2-7|TRBV7-9|TRBD1|-
CASSWGQGYEQYF
TGTGCCAGCAGCTGGGGACAGGGATACGAGCAGTACTTC
>TRBJ2-3|TRBV5-1|TRBD2|-
CASSFLGGPRDTQYF
TGCGCCAGCAGCTTCTTGGGAGGGCCTCGAGATACGCAGTATTTT
>TRBJ2-7|TRBV7-2|-|-
CASSFPNTRQYF
TGTGCCAGCAGCTTTCCCAATACGCGGCAGTACTTC
>TRBJ1-1|TRBV28|-|-
CASNTNTEAFF
TGTGCCAGCAATACGAACACTGAAGCTTTCTTT